The rows below give T cell receptor beta chains drawn from one sample of a study of T-cell reconstitution after alpha-beta-depleted transplantation in children. TCRdb ran MiXCR on the PCR reads and lists one entry per CDR3 protein. The data hold hundreds of thousands of distinct CDR3 sequences, with roughly 16% observed a single time. The sequencing used PBMCs, mostly from graft donor cells, collected 360 days after TCRalphabeta/CD19-depleted stem cell transplant. The source is a male patient between 2 and 15 years old who had a stem cell transplant for acute lymphoblastic leukemia, so the T cells may come from the graft donor. CDR3s include the opening cysteine and the closing phenylalanine or tryptophan. D genes are given only for firm matches. Expanded clones are given a class, and other clones once, few, many or no size at all.

j_gene	abundance	d_gene	v_gene	CDR3nt	CDR3aa
TRBJ2-2	NA	NA	TRBV4-1	TGCGCCAGCAGCCAAGATGGGAGTAGGGCTCCCCTTTACACCGGGGAGCTGTTTTTT	CASSQDGSRAPLYTGELFF
TRBJ2-1	many	NA	TRBV7-8	TGTGCCAGCAGCTCGGACGTACGCAATGAGCAGTTCTTC	CASSSDVRNEQFF
TRBJ2-1	few	NA	TRBV4-3	TGCGCCAGCAGCCAAGCGAAGGGGTATGAGCAGTTCTTC	CASSQAKGYEQFF
TRBJ2-7	few	NA	TRBV6-2/TRBV6-3	TGTGCCAGCACTTCCCCAACTTACGAGCAGTACTTC	CASTSPTYEQYF
TRBJ2-1	few	TRBD2	TRBV6-2/TRBV6-3	TGTGCCAGCAGCATACCCCCGGGACTAGCGGCATACAATGAGCAGTTCTTC	CASSIPPGLAAYNEQFF
TRBJ1-4	NA	TRBD1	TRBV28	TGTGCCAGCAGCCCCCTTCCCGGGACAGGACCTGAAAAACTGTTTTTT	CASSPLPGTGPEKLFF
TRBJ1-1	NA	NA	TRBV18	TGTGCCAGCTCACCACACGTATGGGATTTTTACAGGAACACTGAAGCTTTCTTT	CASSPHVWDFYRNTEAFF
TRBJ1-5	NA	TRBD1	TRBV5-6	TGTGCCAGCAGCTTAAGCCGGGACAGAGGGCAGCCCCAGCATTTT	CASSLSRDRGQPQHF
TRBJ2-5	few	TRBD1	TRBV5-1	TGCGCCAGCAGCTTTTATGTCAGGGGGTCCAAAGAGACCCAGTACTTC	CASSFYVRGSKETQYF
TRBJ2-1	NA	NA	TRBV6-5	TGTGCCAGCAGTTACGGGGCGGGCAGTTACAATGAGCAGTTCTTC	CASSYGAGSYNEQFF
TRBJ2-2	many	TRBD2	TRBV4-2	TGTGCCAGCAGCCAAGTTAGCGGGAGAGACACCGGGGAGCTGTTTTTT	CASSQVSGRDTGELFF
TRBJ2-1	many	NA	TRBV7-9	TGTGCCAGCAGCTTAGGGCTCGACAATGAGCAGTTCTTC	CASSLGLDNEQFF
TRBJ2-1	NA	TRBD2	TRBV15	TGTGCCACCAGCAGAGCTTTAACTAGCGGGAGGGCCGACAATGAGCAGTTCTTC	CATSRALTSGRADNEQFF
TRBJ2-1	NA	NA	TRBV9	TGTGCCAGCAGCGTAGGGACGGGAGACCACAATGAGCAGTTCTTC	CASSVGTGDHNEQFF
TRBJ2-1	NA	TRBD2	TRBV30	TGTGCCGGCCTCCCCGGGGCGGGAGGGCCTTACAATGAGCAGTTCTTC	CAGLPGAGGPYNEQFF
TRBJ2-3	few	TRBD2	TRBV28	TGTGCCAGCAGCCTGGGACTAGGAAGCTCCCCGGGGTTCCCAGATACGCAGTATTTT	CASSLGLGSSPGFPDTQYF
TRBJ1-1	many	NA	TRBV4-3	TGCGCCAGCAGCCAGACACTGACAGAGAACACTGAAGCTTTCTTT	CASSQTLTENTEAFF
TRBJ2-3	few	NA	TRBV28	TGTGCCAGCAGTTCCGCCCGAAGGGGCGTGCGGGGCACAGATACGCAGTATTTT	CASSSARRGVRGTDTQYF
TRBJ2-7	many	NA	TRBV4-2	TGTGCCAGCAGCCAAGCGGGGGAGCAGTACTTC	CASSQAGEQYF
TRBJ2-3	few	TRBD2	TRBV12-3/TRBV12-4	TGTGCCAGCAGTTTAGTGCTAGCGGGAGGGAGAGATACGCAGTATTTT	CASSLVLAGGRDTQYF
TRBJ2-1	NA	TRBD2	TRBV7-2	TGTGCCAGCAGCTTAACCTTAGGACTAGCGGGGAACAATGAGCAGTTCTTC	CASSLTLGLAGNNEQFF
TRBJ2-1	few	NA	TRBV28	TGTGCCAGCACTCCCCTTGGGCTCTTTGACAATGAGCAGTTCTTC	CASTPLGLFDNEQFF
TRBJ2-5	NA	TRBD2	TRBV11-1	TGTGCCAGCAGCTTAGACGGGACTAGCGGGACATACTACCAAGAGACCCAGTACTTC	CASSLDGTSGTYYQETQYF
TRBJ1-2	few	NA	TRBV7-9	TGTGCCAGCAGCCCGACCCCGAGTTCCCTTAACTATGGCTACACCTTC	CASSPTPSSLNYGYTF
TRBJ2-2	NA	NA	TRBV19	TGTGCCAGTAGTATCAGGATCACCGGGGAGCTGTTTTTT	CASSIRITGELFF
TRBJ2-7	NA	TRBD2	TRBV29-1	TGCAGCGTTGAAGGCGATACCGGGACTAGCGGGAGAATCTACGAGCAGTACTTC	CSVEGDTGTSGRIYEQYF
TRBJ2-3	many	TRBD2	TRBV29-1	TGCAGCGTTGAGTCTAGCGGGAGGACAGATACGCAGTATTTT	CSVESSGRTDTQYF
TRBJ1-1	many	TRBD1	TRBV12-3/TRBV12-4	TGTGCCAGCAGTCCCGGACAGGCCAACACTGAAGCTTTCTTT	CASSPGQANTEAFF
TRBJ2-4	many	NA	TRBV12-3/TRBV12-4	TGTGCCAGCAGTTTAGAAGTGGTGGCCAAAAACATTCAGTACTTC	CASSLEVVAKNIQYF
TRBJ2-7	NA	TRBD2	TRBV12-3/TRBV12-4	TGTGCCAGCAGTTCTCTAGCGGGATTGTCCCACGAGCAGTACTTC	CASSSLAGLSHEQYF
TRBJ2-3	few	NA	TRBV4-1	TGCGCCAGCAGCCAAGAGCCCGGGGGGCTTACAGATACGCAGTATTTT	CASSQEPGGLTDTQYF
TRBJ2-3	few	TRBD1	TRBV28	TGTGCCAGCAGTTTACACCCAGGGGGAGGCACAGATACGCAGTATTTT	CASSLHPGGGTDTQYF
TRBJ2-3	few	TRBD2	TRBV28	TGTGCCAGCAGTTTAGCCCGGGAGGGCCCCGATACGCAGTATTTT	CASSLAREGPDTQYF
TRBJ2-1	NA	TRBD2	TRBV12-3/TRBV12-4	TGTGCCAGCAGTTTCATCCTTCCACTAGCGGGAGTTGGCAATGAGCAGTTCTTC	CASSFILPLAGVGNEQFF
TRBJ2-3	many	TRBD2	TRBV12-3/TRBV12-4	TGTGCCAGCATCCCTAGCGGATTTAGCACAGATACGCAGTATTTT	CASIPSGFSTDTQYF
TRBJ2-3	few	TRBD2	TRBV4-3	TGCGCCAGCAGCCAAGGGGTTAGCGGGAGTTCCGGGACAGATACGCAGTATTTT	CASSQGVSGSSGTDTQYF
TRBJ1-5	few	NA	TRBV9	TGTGCCAGCTCCCGGGCCGATAGCAATCAGCCCCAGCATTTT	CASSRADSNQPQHF
TRBJ1-1	NA	NA	TRBV6-5	TGTGCCAGCAGTTATAAGGCAGGGAGGGCTGAAGCTTTCTTT	CASSYKAGRAEAFF
TRBJ2-7	few	TRBD2	TRBV5-1	TGCGCCAGCAGCAAGCTAGGACTAGAGAGTTACGAGCAGTACTTC	CASSKLGLESYEQYF